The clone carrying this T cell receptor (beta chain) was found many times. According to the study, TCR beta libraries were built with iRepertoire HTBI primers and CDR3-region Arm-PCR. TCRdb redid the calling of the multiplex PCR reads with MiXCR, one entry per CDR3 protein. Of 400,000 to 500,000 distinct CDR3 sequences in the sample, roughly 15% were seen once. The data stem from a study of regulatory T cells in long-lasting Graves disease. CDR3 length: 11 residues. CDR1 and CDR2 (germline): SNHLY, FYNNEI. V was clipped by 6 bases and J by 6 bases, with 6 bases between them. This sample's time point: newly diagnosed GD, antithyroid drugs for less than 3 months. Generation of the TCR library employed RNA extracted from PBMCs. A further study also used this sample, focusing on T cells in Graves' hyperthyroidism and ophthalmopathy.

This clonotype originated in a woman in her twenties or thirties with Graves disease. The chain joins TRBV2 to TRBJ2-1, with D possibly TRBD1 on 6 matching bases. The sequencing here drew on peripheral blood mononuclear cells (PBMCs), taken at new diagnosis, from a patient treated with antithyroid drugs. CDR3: CASRGGNEQFF. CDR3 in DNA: TGTGCCAGCAGAGGGGGCAATGAGCAGTTCTTC.